The present entry profiles one T cell receptor beta chain with its context. Donors were ostensibly healthy at sampling, although undocumented immune exposures were probable. V was trimmed by 5 bases and J by 3 bases, leaving 14 bases between them. The germline CDR1 and CDR2 sequences are GTSNPN and SVGIG (reference sequence). The CDR3 is 13 amino acids. The PCR used 60 Vbeta and 13 Jbeta primers. Sequenced by immunoSEQ multiplex PCR; TCRdb stores in-frame clones only, minus some. This table holds 200,000 to 250,000 clones, 70% to 85% found once. The sample comes from a study of cytomegalovirus exposure and HLA in healthy donors. Across the study: A prior study identified some 100 million unique TCR beta sequences from 200 million or so T cells.

Sequencing used PBMCs. This clonotype originated in a man aged 45-65 years in good health and CMV-seronegative. The chain has TRBV30 and TRBJ2-7, with D tentatively TRBD2 (6 bases). This CDR3 is CAWQTTAGYEQYF. As DNA, the CDR3 is TGTGCCTGGCAAACGACAGCGGGCTACGAGCAGTACTTC.